This T cell receptor (beta chain) was retrieved from a study of human T cells and chemical hapten exposure. Study-wide background: The sensitizing agent was 2% DPC, placed on about 2 cm by about 2 cm of upper inner arm skin. Each patient's scalp received weekly diphenylcyclopropenone throughout the roughly 24-week study.

This clonotype has more than one count but fewer than ten. Its cognate antigen is unknown. Study-wide findings and caveats: Those TCRs sitting above 1 in 1000 frequency stayed the same with DPC sensitization.

Time point noted: patch test 2, 6 weeks after DPC sensitization. Treatment here: therapeutic diphenylcyclopropenone sensitization with weekly scalp DPC. The CDR3 loop spans 12 amino acids. Between the trimmed V and J ends, which lost 2 bases and 7 bases, there was a span of 9 bases. CDR1 is GTSNPN and CDR2 is SVGIG in the germline V gene (reference sequence). TCRdb reprocessed the RACE reads via MiXCR and lists one record per CDR3 protein. The profile shows around 130,000 distinct CDR3 sequences, approximately 12% of them singletons. The V gene is TRBV30, the J gene TRBJ2-1, with D possibly TRBD2 on 6 matching bases. The material was whole blood, obtained in connection with sensitization to the hapten diphenylcyclopropenone (DPC). The receptor comes from a woman aged 50 to 65 with alopecia areata. Some clones in this sample may be carry-over from other donors' samples. The CDR3 here is CAWSHAGNEQFF. CDR3 nucleotide sequence: TGTGCCTGGAGTCACGCGGGGAATGAGCAGTTCTTC.